Given below is one TCR beta chain in context. Its antigen is still unknown. The conserved closing phenylalanine or tryptophan is absent in this CDR3, likely reflecting a read error. Selection for sequencing was limited to patients who had shown CD8+CD57+ cell expansion by flow cytometry. Blood samples were obtained from patients who had received no prior therapy. Profiling of TCR beta VDJ combinations and CDR3 sequences used genomic DNA as template. TCRdb fed the reads into MiXCR, producing one record per CDR3 protein. The sample has 260,000 or so distinct CDR3 sequences, roughly half seen once. This entry is derived from a study of CD8+CD57+ T cells in acquired aplastic anemia. Background on the study: Average DNA yield from sorted CD4+ and CD8+ cells was about 3 ug.

Points from the study as a whole: Between patients and controls, CD8+ Simpson's diversity did not vary significantly. Comparison of patients with controls identified about 27 shared CD8+ CDR3 sequences.

CDR3 length: 16 residues. Germline CDR1 reads ENHRY; CDR2 reads SYGVKD. The ends were cut back, 2 bases at V and 10 bases at J, with 23 bases in the middle. This receptor was obtained from a human donor with aplastic anemia. The rearrangement uses TRBV10-3 and TRBJ1-2; tentative D call: TRBD1 (6 bases). Sequenced sample: sorted CD4+, CD8+, or CD8+CD57+ T cells (not recorded which) from PBMCs. The CDR3 nucleotides read TGTGCCATCAGTGAGCCTACAATTCCAGGGGTGTTTGACTACACCTCC. Its protein is CAISEPTIPGVFDYTS.